The clone carrying this T cell receptor (beta chain) was picked up a small number of times. These data come from a study of blood T cell repertoires in COVID-19. Overall study: Nucleic acid was either cDNA or gDNA, and it came from T cells, B-cell-depleted T cells, or PBMCs.

Germline V gene data show CDR1 as MNHNS and CDR2 as SASEGT. The CDR3 runs 16 residues. The V gene lost 3 bases and the J gene lost 4 bases, with 18 bases spanning the gap. The repertoire was sequenced with immunoSEQ multiplex PCR; TCRdb's copy has only in-frame clones and lacks some. In the table there are roughly 100,000 clones, around four fifths of which are singletons. The J gene is TRBJ1-1, the V gene TRBV6-1; D unclear. What was sequenced was peripheral blood. This receptor was identified in an elderly woman with acute or convalescent COVID-19. CDR3 amino acids: CASSDPPGSRGTEAFF. CDR3 in DNA: TGTGCCAGCAGTGACCCCCCCGGGTCCCGGGGCACTGAAGCTTTCTTT.